This TCR beta chain was observed in a study of T cells in Graves' hyperthyroidism and ophthalmopathy. Comment on this clonotype: Its antigen is still unknown.

The study's findings and limits: Within blood appeared most thyroid clonotypes that had expanded above 0.001. Onset of ophthalmopathy came a median approximately 6 months after the model predicted it.

Amplified regions were TCR beta CDR3 sequences from RNA transcripts. A first-round RT-PCR of the TCR CDR3 used the HTBI primer set. TCRdb re-called the multiplex PCR reads through MiXCR, storing one row per CDR3 protein. In the table there are about 49,000 distinct CDR3 sequences, less than 65% of which are singletons. Graves' hyperthyroidism is called stable when ophthalmopathy does not progress within 18 months. Orbital computed tomography, thyroid ultrasound, serum thyroxine and TRAb, and clinical symptoms together informed the diagnoses. V was pared by 8 bases and J by 2 bases, with 13 bases between. In germline, CDR1 is SNHLY, CDR2 FYNNEI. The CDR3 covers 13 residues.

Sequencing used peripheral blood or thyroid tissue (not recorded which). The source of this sequence is a man aged 18 to 30 with Graves' hyperthyroidism. The chain is built from TRBV2 and TRBJ2-7; TRBD1 is a possible D gene (5 bases). This CDR3 is CASVRPGTYEQYF. The CDR3 DNA follows: TGTGCCAGCGTCAGGCCAGGGACCTACGAGCAGTACTTC.